These 9 T cell receptor beta chains share one sample of origin, sequenced in a study of blood T cell repertoires in COVID-19. The repertoire was sequenced with immunoSEQ multiplex PCR; TCRdb's copy has only in-frame clones and lacks some. The sample holds around 430,000 clones; 85% to 90% are singletons and the top ten take roughly 9.4%. Sample: PBMCs or T cells enriched from blood (not recorded which). The origin of the receptors is a woman in her forties or fifties who had recovered from COVID-19.

The chain has TRBV28 and TRBJ1-6; 7 bases fit TRBD1. The CDR3 contains 15 residues. Germline assignment: CDR1 MDHEN and CDR2 SYDVKM. After removal of 6 bases from V and 7 bases from J, the junction contained 9 bases not matched to a gene. CDR3 sequence: CASSPDRALNSPLHF. The DNA for the CDR3 is TGTGCCAGCAGCCCCGACAGGGCTTTGAATTCACCCCTCCACTTT.

The chain carries TRBV7-2 and TRBJ1-4, with D perhaps matching TRBD1 (6 bases). Germline CDR1 reads SGHTA; CDR2 reads FQGNSA. The CDR3 contains 15 residues. Trimming removed 4 bases at V and 4 bases at J, with 13 bases between. The DNA for the CDR3 is TGTGCCAGCAGCTCCCAGGGGTCCGTTAATGAAAAACTGTTTTTT. This codes for CASSSQGSVNEKLFF.

This chain joins TRBV16 and TRBJ2-7, with TRBD2 as a possible D gene (6 bases). The ends were cut back, 4 bases at V and 3 bases at J, with 16 bases in the middle. CDR3 length: 15 amino acids. Germline-derived CDR1 and CDR2 are KGHSY and FQNENV. The CDR3 DNA sequence: TGTGCCAGCAGCCCGCGGAGTGGCGGGGACTACGAGCAGTACTTC. Protein: CASSPRSGGDYEQYF.

The chain carries TRBV18 and TRBJ2-1; possibly TRBD2 for D (6 bases). This CDR3 spans 13 amino acids. Trimming stripped 3 bases from V and 4 bases from J, with 7 bases between. CDR1 and CDR2 (germline): KGHSH, LQKENI. The CDR3 bases are TGTGCCAGCTCACCTGCGGGGTACAATGAGCAGTTCTTC. This translates into CASSPAGYNEQFF.

J is TRBJ2-3 and V is TRBV19, with 7 nucleotides matching TRBD1. Germline V gene lookup returns CDR1 LNHDA and CDR2 SQIVND (reference sequence). Trimming at V came to 7 bases and at J to 6 bases, leaving 10 bases not matched to a gene. This CDR3 region has 14 residues. CDR3 in DNA: TGTGCCAGTACCCCCGTTGACAGGGTGGATACGCAGTATTTT. Protein: CASTPVDRVDTQYF.

The chain couples TRBV7-9 to TRBJ2-1; TRBD2 might be the D (6 bases). The CDR3 is 15 residues long. V was pared by 6 bases and J by 1 base, with 13 bases between. Germline V gives CDR1 SEHNR, CDR2 FQNEAQ (reference sequence). The CDR3 DNA sequence: TGTGCCAGCAGGTTCGGGGGAGGATCCTACAATGAGCAGTTCTTC. This sequence encodes CASRFGGGSYNEQFF.

The chain combines TRBV30 with TRBJ2-5; TRBD2 agrees at 7 bases. V was pared by 1 base and J by 6 bases, with 11 bases of the junction left unmatched. Germline V gives CDR1 GTSNPN, CDR2 SVGIG (reference sequence). This CDR3 is built from 15 residues. The CDR3 here is CAWSGGMAGEKTQYF. The DNA of the CDR3 is TGTGCCTGGAGTGGTGGGATGGCGGGGGAAAAGACCCAGTACTTC. The complete variable domain, with remaining parts taken from reference TRBV30 and TRBJ2-5, reads SQTIHQWPATLVQPVGSPLSLECTVEGTSNPNLYWYRQAAGRGLQLLFYSVGIGQISSEVPQNLSASRPQDRQFILSSKKLLLSDSGFYLCAWSGGMAGEKTQYFGPGTRLLVL.

The J gene is TRBJ1-1, the V gene TRBV7-9; D might be TRBD1 (6 bases). Deletions cut 2 bases from V and 0 bases from J, with 7 bases between. The CDR3 runs to 14 residues. In germline, CDR1 is SEHNR, CDR2 FQNEAQ (reference sequence). The CDR3 loop reads CASSLQGMNTEAFF. As DNA, the CDR3 is TGTGCCAGCAGCTTACAGGGGATGAACACTGAAGCTTTCTTT. Based on the CDR3 plus reference TRBV7-9 and TRBJ1-1, the full variable domain is DTGVSQNPRHKITKRGQNVTFRCDPISEHNRLYWYRQTLGQGPEFLTYFQNEAQLEKSRLLSDRFSAERPKGSFSTLEIQRTEQGDSAMYLCASSLQGMNTEAFFGQGTRLTVV.

As concerns this clone: The sample holds other DNA sequences that translate to the same CDR3. The chain carries TRBV18 and TRBJ2-2; 7 bases agree with TRBD1. This CDR3 is 14 amino acids long. The V gene's germline CDR1 is KGHSH and CDR2 LQKENI. V shed 3 bases, J shed 4 bases, and the junction held 2 bases outside the gene matches. The CDR3 loop is CASSPGTATGELFF. In nucleotides, the CDR3 is TGTGCCAGCTCACCGGGGACAGCCACCGGGGAGCTGTTTTTT. The full variable domain, completed using reference TRBV18 and TRBJ2-2, is NAGVMQNPRHLVRRRGQEARLRCSPMKGHSHVYWYRQLPEEGLKFMVYLQKENIIDESGMPKERFSAEFPKEGPSILRIQQVVRGDSAAYFCASSPGTATGELFFGEGSRLTVL.